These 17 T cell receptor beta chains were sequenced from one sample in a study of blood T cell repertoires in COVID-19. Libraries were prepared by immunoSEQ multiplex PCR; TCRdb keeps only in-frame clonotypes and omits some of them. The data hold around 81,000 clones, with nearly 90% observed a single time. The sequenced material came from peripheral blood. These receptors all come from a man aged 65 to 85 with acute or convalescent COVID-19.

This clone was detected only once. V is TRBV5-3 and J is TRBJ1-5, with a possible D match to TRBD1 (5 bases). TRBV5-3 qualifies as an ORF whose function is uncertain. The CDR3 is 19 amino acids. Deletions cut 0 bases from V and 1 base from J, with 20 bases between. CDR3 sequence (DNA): TGTGCCAGAAGCTTGGATTTGGGTGGGGGGGTTGCCAGCAATCAGCCCCAGCATTTT. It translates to CARSLDLGGGVASNQPQHF.

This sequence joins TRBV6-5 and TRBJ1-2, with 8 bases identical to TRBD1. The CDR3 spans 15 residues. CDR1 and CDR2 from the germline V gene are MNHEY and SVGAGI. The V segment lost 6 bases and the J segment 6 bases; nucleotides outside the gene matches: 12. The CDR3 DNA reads TGTGCCAGCAGACACTCAGGGGGCAGGTATGATGGCTACACCTTC. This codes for CASRHSGGRYDGYTF.

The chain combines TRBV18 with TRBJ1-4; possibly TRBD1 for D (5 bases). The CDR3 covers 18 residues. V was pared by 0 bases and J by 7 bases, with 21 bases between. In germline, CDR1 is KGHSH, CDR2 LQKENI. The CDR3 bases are TGTGCCAGCTCACCACCGCCGGGTCAGGGAAACTGGGGTGAAAAACTGTTTTTT. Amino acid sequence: CASSPPPGQGNWGEKLFF.

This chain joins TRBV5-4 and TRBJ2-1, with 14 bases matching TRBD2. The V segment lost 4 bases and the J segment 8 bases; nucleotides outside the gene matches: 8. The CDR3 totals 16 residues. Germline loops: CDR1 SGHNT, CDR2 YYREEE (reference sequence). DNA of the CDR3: TGTGCCAGCAGCCGGGGACTAGCGGGAGTACGGGATGAGCAGTTCTTC. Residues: CASSRGLAGVRDEQFF. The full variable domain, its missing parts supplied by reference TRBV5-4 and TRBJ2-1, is ETGVTQSPTHLIKTRGQQVTLRCSSQSGHNTVSWYQQALGQGPQFIFQYYREEENGRGNFPPRFSGLQFPNYSSELNVNALELDDSALYLCASSRGLAGVRDEQFFGPGTRLTVL.

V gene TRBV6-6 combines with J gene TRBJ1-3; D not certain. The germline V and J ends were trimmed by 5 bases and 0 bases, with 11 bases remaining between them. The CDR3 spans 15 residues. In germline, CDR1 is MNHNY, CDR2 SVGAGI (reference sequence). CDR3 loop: CASSQLGFSGNTIYF. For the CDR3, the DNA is TGTGCCAGCAGTCAACTCGGTTTCTCTGGAAACACCATATATTTT.

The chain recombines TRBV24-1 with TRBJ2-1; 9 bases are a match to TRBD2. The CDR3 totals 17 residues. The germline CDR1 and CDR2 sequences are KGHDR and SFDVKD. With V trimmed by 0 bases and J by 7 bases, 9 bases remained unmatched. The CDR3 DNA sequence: TGTGCCACCAGTGATTTGGCCGTCGGACTAGCGCGTAATGAGCAGTTCTTC. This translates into CATSDLAVGLARNEQFF.

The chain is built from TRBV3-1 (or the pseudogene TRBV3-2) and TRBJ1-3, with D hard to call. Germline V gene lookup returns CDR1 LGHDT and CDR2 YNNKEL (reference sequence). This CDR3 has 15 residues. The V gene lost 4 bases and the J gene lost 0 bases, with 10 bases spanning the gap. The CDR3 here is CASSPTTYSGNTIYF. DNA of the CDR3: TGTGCCAGCAGCCCCACGACATACTCTGGAAACACCATATATTTT.

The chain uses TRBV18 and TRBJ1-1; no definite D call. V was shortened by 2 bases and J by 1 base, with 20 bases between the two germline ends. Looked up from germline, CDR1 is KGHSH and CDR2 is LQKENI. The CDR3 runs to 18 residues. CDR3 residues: CASSPVVQAGVGNTEAFF. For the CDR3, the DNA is TGTGCCAGCTCACCAGTGGTGCAGGCCGGGGTCGGGAACACTGAAGCTTTCTTT.

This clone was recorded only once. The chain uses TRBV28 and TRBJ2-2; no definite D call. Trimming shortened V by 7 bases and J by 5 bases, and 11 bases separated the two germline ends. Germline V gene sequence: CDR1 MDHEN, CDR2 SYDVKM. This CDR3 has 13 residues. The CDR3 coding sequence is TGTGCCAGCAACCTCATCGGGACCGGGGAGCTGTTTTTT. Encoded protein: CASNLIGTGELFF.

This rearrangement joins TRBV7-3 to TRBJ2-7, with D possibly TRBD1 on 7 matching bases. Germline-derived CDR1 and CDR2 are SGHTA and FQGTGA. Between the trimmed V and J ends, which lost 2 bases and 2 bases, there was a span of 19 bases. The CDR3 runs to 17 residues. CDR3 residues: CASSLVAGGISAYEQYF. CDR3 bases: TGTGCCAGCAGCTTAGTGGCAGGGGGGATTTCCGCCTACGAGCAGTACTTC.

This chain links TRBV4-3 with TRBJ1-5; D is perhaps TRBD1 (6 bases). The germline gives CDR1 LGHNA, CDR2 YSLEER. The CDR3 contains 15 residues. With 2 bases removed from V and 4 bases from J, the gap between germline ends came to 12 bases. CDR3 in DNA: TGCGCCAGCAGCCAATACAGGGAATCGAATCAGCCCCAGCATTTT. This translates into CASSQYRESNQPQHF.

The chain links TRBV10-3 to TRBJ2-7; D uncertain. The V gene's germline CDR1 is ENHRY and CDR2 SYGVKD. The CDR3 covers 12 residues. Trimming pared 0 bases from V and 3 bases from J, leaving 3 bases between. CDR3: CAISESSYEQYF. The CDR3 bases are TGTGCCATCAGTGAGTCGAGCTACGAGCAGTACTTC.

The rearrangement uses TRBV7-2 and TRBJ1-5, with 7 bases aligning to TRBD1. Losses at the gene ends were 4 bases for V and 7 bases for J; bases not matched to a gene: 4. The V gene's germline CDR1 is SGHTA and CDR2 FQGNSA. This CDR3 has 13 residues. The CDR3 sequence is CASSSWTGQPQHF. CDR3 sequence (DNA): TGTGCCAGCAGCTCCTGGACAGGACAGCCCCAGCATTTT.

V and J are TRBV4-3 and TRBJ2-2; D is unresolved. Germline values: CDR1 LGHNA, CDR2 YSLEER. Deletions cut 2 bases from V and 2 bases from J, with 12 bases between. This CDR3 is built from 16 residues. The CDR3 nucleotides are TGCGCCAGCAGCCAACAACCAAACATTAACACCGGGGAGCTGTTTTTT. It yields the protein CASSQQPNINTGELFF.

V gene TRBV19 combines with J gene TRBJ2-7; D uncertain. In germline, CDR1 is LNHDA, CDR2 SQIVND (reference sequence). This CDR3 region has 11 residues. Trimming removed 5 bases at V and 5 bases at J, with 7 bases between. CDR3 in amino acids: CASSSSDEQYF. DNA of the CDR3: TGTGCCAGTAGTTCTTCGGACGAGCAGTACTTC.

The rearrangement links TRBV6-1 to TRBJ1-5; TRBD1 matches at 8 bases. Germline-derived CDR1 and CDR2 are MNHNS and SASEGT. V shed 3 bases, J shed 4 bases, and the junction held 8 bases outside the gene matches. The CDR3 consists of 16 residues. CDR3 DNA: TGTGCCAGCAGTGATCCCCGGACAGGGCTTAATCAGCCCCAGCATTTT. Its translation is CASSDPRTGLNQPQHF.

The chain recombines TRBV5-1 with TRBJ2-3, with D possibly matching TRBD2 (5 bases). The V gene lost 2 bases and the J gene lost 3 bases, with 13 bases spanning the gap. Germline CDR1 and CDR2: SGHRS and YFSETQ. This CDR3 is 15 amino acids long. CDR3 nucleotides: TGCGCCAGCAGCTTACTAGGGATCGGGACAGATACGCAGTATTTT. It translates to CASSLLGIGTDTQYF. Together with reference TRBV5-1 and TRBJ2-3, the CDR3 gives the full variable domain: KAGVTQTPRYLIKTRGQQVTLSCSPISGHRSVSWYQQTPGQGLQFLFEYFSETQRNKGNFPGRFSGRQFSNSRSEMNVSTLELGDSALYLCASSLLGIGTDTQYFGPGTRLTVL.